The clone carrying this TCR beta chain was counted a single time. The data were taken from a study of T cells after posttransplantation cyclophosphamide. The CDR3 is 13 residues long. The V end lost 1 base, the J end lost 6 bases, and 8 bases lay between the germline ends. In germline, CDR1 is SGHTA, CDR2 FQGNSA. TCRdb's copy holds only in-frame clones and misses some; the assay was immunoSEQ multiplex PCR. The sample shows approximately 19,000 clones, 80% to 90% of them seen only once. Control samples came 1 year after myeloablative marrow transplants with methotrexate plus calcineurin inhibitor. The genes are TRBV7-2 and TRBJ2-3, with a weak D call TRBD2 (5 bases). The specimen was PBMCs, collected 359 days after allogeneic stem cell transplant with calcineurin inhibitor and methotrexate. This clonotype was obtained from a female patient younger than 45 who received an allogeneic stem cell transplant from an unrelated donor, was CMV-positive, and had acute and chronic GVHD. Some of these T cells may belong to the graft donor. For the CDR3, the DNA is TGTGCCAGCAGCTTAGGGGGAGACGATACGCAGTATTTT. It specifies CASSLGGDDTQYF.